This is a list of T cell receptor beta chains from one sample in a study of blood T cell repertoires in COVID-19. Method: immunoSEQ multiplex PCR; TCRdb's copy keeps in-frame clones and lacks some. Among a few hundred thousand clones, approximately 90% were seen once, and the ten largest hold approximately 8.8%. The sample comprised PBMCs or T cells enriched from blood (not recorded which). The receptor set was obtained from a woman in her forties who had recovered from COVID-19. CDR3s include the opening cysteine and the closing phenylalanine or tryptophan. D genes are given only for firm matches. Clone size appears in some rows only: once, few, many, or a class for an expanded clone.

D gene	CDR3 length	V gene	clone size	J gene	CDR3 protein	CDR3 DNA
-	14	TRBV6-5	-	TRBJ1-3	CASKEQGSGNTIYF	TGTGCCAGCAAAGAACAGGGCAGTGGAAACACCATATATTTT
TRBD1	15	TRBV5-1	-	TRBJ1-1	CASREGQGAGTEAFF	TGCGCCAGCAGGGAGGGACAGGGGGCAGGTACTGAAGCTTTCTTT
TRBD2	17	TRBV12-5	-	TRBJ2-1	CASGLTLSTSGDNEQFF	TGTGCTAGTGGTTTGACCCTATCGACTAGCGGGGACAATGAGCAGTTCTTC
TRBD2	18	TRBV7-9	-	TRBJ2-1	CASSEEGLTTQTYNEQFF	TGTGCCAGCAGCGAAGAGGGACTAACCACACAAACCTACAATGAGCAGTTCTTC
-	16	TRBV23-1	-	TRBJ1-1	CASSRLKQAMNTEAFF	TGCGCCAGCAGCCGGCTAAAACAGGCTATGAACACTGAAGCTTTCTTT
TRBD1	14	TRBV5-1	-	TRBJ2-5	CASSRGQGKETQYF	TGCGCCAGCAGCAGAGGACAGGGGAAAGAGACCCAGTACTTC
-	12	TRBV7-9	-	TRBJ1-2	CASTTGADGYTF	TGTGCCAGCACCACCGGTGCGGATGGCTACACCTTC
TRBD2	19	TRBV5-4	-	TRBJ2-3	CASSLGRGTSGRSADTQYF	TGTGCCAGCAGCTTGGGGAGAGGGACTAGCGGGAGATCGGCAGATACGCAGTATTTT
TRBD1	14	TRBV29-1	-	TRBJ1-1	CSVPGQGMNTEAFF	TGCAGCGTCCCGGGACAGGGGATGAACACTGAAGCTTTCTTT
TRBD2	20	TRBV7-3	-	TRBJ2-7	CASSLHPRGGGGRSSYEQYF	TGTGCCAGCAGCTTACATCCCCGAGGGGGGGGCGGGAGGAGCTCCTACGAGCAGTACTTC
-	16	TRBV7-8	-	TRBJ1-1	CASSLAPGIWVTEAFF	TGTGCCAGCAGCTTAGCGCCCGGGATTTGGGTCACTGAAGCTTTCTTT
TRBD2	19	TRBV11-2	-	TRBJ2-5	CASSLEGGLAGGIKETQYF	TGTGCCAGCAGCTTAGAGGGAGGACTAGCGGGGGGGATTAAAGAGACCCAGTACTTC
TRBD2	16	TRBV19	-	TRBJ2-3	CASSGVLAAYTDTQYF	TGTGCCAGTAGTGGAGTACTAGCGGCCTACACAGATACGCAGTATTTT
-	12	TRBV29-1	-	TRBJ2-7	CSVRFPFYEQYF	TGCAGCGTTCGTTTCCCCTTCTACGAGCAGTACTTC
-	14	TRBV19	-	TRBJ1-2	CASSDGSVGYGYTF	TGTGCCAGTAGTGACGGGAGTGTGGGCTATGGCTACACCTTC
-	13	TRBV30	once	TRBJ1-5	CAWRGAGNQPQHF	TGTGCCTGGAGGGGGGCGGGCAATCAGCCCCAGCATTTT
-	15	TRBV2	-	TRBJ1-1	CASSEWGLAPQGAFF	TGTGCCAGCAGTGAATGGGGACTGGCCCCCCAGGGAGCTTTCTTT
TRBD1	14	TRBV3-1/TRBV3-2	-	TRBJ1-2	CASSQEGTGVSYTF	TGTGCCAGCAGCCAAGAAGGGACAGGAGTAAGCTACACCTTC
TRBD2	14	TRBV6-2/TRBV6-3	-	TRBJ2-5	CASSWGREVETQYF	TGTGCCAGCAGTTGGGGGCGGGAGGTGGAGACCCAGTACTTC
-	16	TRBV7-8	few	TRBJ2-3	CASSLRFPTGPDTQYF	TGTGCCAGCAGCTTAAGGTTTCCAACAGGCCCAGATACGCAGTATTTT
TRBD1	14	TRBV19	once	TRBJ2-7	CASSIGTGGYEQYF	TGTGCCAGTAGTATCGGGACAGGGGGCTACGAGCAGTACTTC
TRBD2	14	TRBV7-9	-	TRBJ2-7	CASSPGLAGGEQYF	TGTGCCAGCAGCCCGGGACTAGCGGGAGGCGAGCAGTACTTC
-	15	TRBV7-3	-	TRBJ2-5	CASSYTGSFQETQYF	TGTGCCAGCTCCTATACAGGGTCGTTCCAAGAGACCCAGTACTTC
TRBD2	16	TRBV7-3	-	TRBJ2-1	CASSSTGLAGVNEQFF	TGTGCCAGCAGCTCCACGGGACTAGCGGGGGTCAATGAGCAGTTCTTC
TRBD1	12	TRBV29-1	-	TRBJ2-7	CSVGTGVNEQYF	TGCAGCGTGGGGACAGGGGTTAACGAGCAGTACTTC
-	17	TRBV11-2	-	TRBJ2-5	CASSLGSAGRAGETQYF	TGTGCCAGCAGCTTAGGCTCGGCAGGTAGAGCTGGGGAGACCCAGTACTTC
-	12	TRBV5-8	-	TRBJ1-1	CASSLGQIEAFF	TGTGCCAGCAGCTTGGGACAGATTGAAGCTTTCTTT
TRBD1	13	TRBV19	-	TRBJ2-3	CATRDRGTDTQYF	TGTGCCACCCGGGACAGGGGAACAGATACGCAGTATTTT
TRBD1	16	TRBV19	-	TRBJ2-2	CATWDRVSANTGELFF	TGTGCCACCTGGGACAGGGTCTCCGCGAACACCGGGGAGCTGTTTTTT
-	13	TRBV11-3	-	TRBJ2-3	CASGLASTDTQYF	TGTGCCAGCGGATTAGCTAGCACAGATACGCAGTATTTT
-	13	TRBV30	-	TRBJ1-4	CACSRGGSEKLFF	TGTGCCTGCTCGAGGGGGGGTAGTGAAAAACTGTTTTTT
TRBD2	16	TRBV9	-	TRBJ2-1	CASSVRASGDYNEQFF	TGTGCCAGCAGCGTTAGGGCTAGCGGGGACTACAATGAGCAGTTCTTC
-	14	TRBV6-2/TRBV6-3	-	TRBJ1-2	CASSLWTANYGYTF	TGTGCCAGCAGTCTTTGGACAGCTAACTATGGCTACACCTTC
-	13	TRBV28	-	TRBJ2-1	CASAYRGYNEQFF	TGTGCCAGCGCATATCGGGGGTACAATGAGCAGTTCTTC
TRBD1	15	TRBV7-3	-	TRBJ1-4	CASSPDREEEEKLFF	TGTGCCAGCAGCCCCGACAGGGAGGAAGAAGAAAAACTGTTTTTT
-	13	TRBV19	-	TRBJ2-5	CASSIVRGETQYF	TGTGCCAGTAGTATAGTGAGGGGGGAGACCCAGTACTTC
TRBD2	17	TRBV9	-	TRBJ2-1	CASSVGAGGYSYNEQFF	TGTGCCAGCAGCGTAGGGGCGGGAGGATATTCCTACAATGAGCAGTTCTTC
-	15	TRBV7-2	once	TRBJ1-5	CASSSGGNGVQPQHF	TGTGCCAGCAGCTCGGGCGGGAACGGTGTTCAGCCCCAGCATTTT
TRBD2	15	TRBV2	-	TRBJ2-1	CASSDDPSGRIEQFF	TGTGCCAGCAGTGACGACCCTAGCGGGAGGATTGAGCAGTTCTTC
-	13	TRBV4-2	-	TRBJ1-2	CASSQVSGAGYTF	TGTGCCAGCAGCCAAGTTTCAGGGGCGGGCTACACCTTC
TRBD2	16	TRBV4-3	once	TRBJ2-5	CASSQGAASGQETQYF	TGCGCCAGCAGCCAAGGAGCAGCTAGCGGCCAAGAGACCCAGTACTTC
TRBD1	15	TRBV9	-	TRBJ1-6	CASSLVQGSNSPLHF	TGTGCCAGCAGCCTCGTACAGGGGTCTAATTCACCCCTCCACTTT
TRBD1	16	TRBV19	-	TRBJ1-3	CASSRTGTGSGNTIYF	TGTGCCAGTAGTAGAACCGGGACAGGCTCTGGAAACACCATATATTTT
-	16	TRBV13	few	TRBJ1-1	CASSLSLTDPNTEAFF	TGTGCCAGCAGCTTATCTTTAACAGACCCCAACACTGAAGCTTTCTTT
TRBD2	15	TRBV19	-	TRBJ2-5	CASSIGGTTQETQYF	TGTGCCAGTAGTATAGGGGGGACTACTCAAGAGACCCAGTACTTC
TRBD2	15	TRBV5-1	-	TRBJ2-1	CASSMGLADYNEQFF	TGCGCCAGCAGCATGGGACTAGCGGACTACAATGAGCAGTTCTTC
-	15	TRBV24-1	-	TRBJ1-1	CATSDSRQANTEAFF	TGTGCCACCAGTGATTCCCGACAGGCGAACACTGAAGCTTTCTTT
-	12	TRBV29-1	-	TRBJ2-7	CSVEGGAYEQYF	TGCAGCGTTGAAGGCGGGGCCTACGAGCAGTACTTC
TRBD2	16	TRBV7-2	-	TRBJ2-3	CASSRDLGGSLGTQYF	TGTGCCAGCAGCCGCGACCTCGGCGGGAGCTTGGGCACGCAGTATTTT
TRBD2	18	TRBV24-1	-	TRBJ2-1	CATSDLGLAGGNYNEQFF	TGTGCCACCAGTGATTTGGGTCTAGCGGGGGGGAATTACAATGAGCAGTTCTTC
-	16	TRBV9	-	TRBJ2-1	CASSVAQGRLAEEQFF	TGTGCCAGCAGCGTAGCACAGGGCCGACTAGCCGAAGAGCAGTTCTTC
TRBD1	15	TRBV10-3	-	TRBJ2-7	CAISGGQGPRGEQYF	TGTGCCATCAGTGGGGGACAGGGGCCACGAGGCGAGCAGTACTTC
TRBD1	16	TRBV28	-	TRBJ2-7	CASSSAGTADSYEQYF	TGTGCCAGCAGTTCTGCCGGGACAGCCGATTCCTACGAGCAGTACTTC
TRBD1	15	TRBV23-1	-	TRBJ2-1	CASSPRDRTNNEQFF	TGCGCCAGCAGTCCCCGGGACAGAACTAACAATGAGCAGTTCTTC
TRBD2	13	TRBV6-5	few	TRBJ2-7	CATQGLAVYEQYF	TGTGCCACCCAGGGACTAGCGGTCTACGAGCAGTACTTC
-	15	TRBV9	-	TRBJ2-1	CASSVVGVSYNEQFF	TGTGCCAGCAGCGTAGTAGGGGTCTCCTACAATGAGCAGTTCTTC